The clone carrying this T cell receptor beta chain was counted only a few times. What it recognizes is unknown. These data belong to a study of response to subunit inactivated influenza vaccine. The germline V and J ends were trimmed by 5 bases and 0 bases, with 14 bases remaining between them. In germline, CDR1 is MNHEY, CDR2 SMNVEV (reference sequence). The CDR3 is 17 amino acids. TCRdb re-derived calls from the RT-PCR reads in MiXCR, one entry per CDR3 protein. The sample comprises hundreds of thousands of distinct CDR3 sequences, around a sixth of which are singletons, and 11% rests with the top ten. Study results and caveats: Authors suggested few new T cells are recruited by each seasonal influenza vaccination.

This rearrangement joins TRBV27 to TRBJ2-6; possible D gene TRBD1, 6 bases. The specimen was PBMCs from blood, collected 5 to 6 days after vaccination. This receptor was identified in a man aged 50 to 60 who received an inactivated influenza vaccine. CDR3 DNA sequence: TGTGCCAGCAGTAGATTACAGGGCGTCTCTGGGGCCAACGTCCTGACTTTC. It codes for CASSRLQGVSGANVLTF.